The 4 T cell receptor beta chains listed next were all sequenced from one sample in a study of cytomegalovirus exposure and HLA in healthy donors. The PCR ran on 60 Vbeta and 13 Jbeta primers. Clones were read by immunoSEQ multiplex PCR, and TCRdb kept only the in-frame ones, dropping some. Of approximately 220,000 clones listed, around 80% are singletons. The sample taken for sequencing was PBMCs. The origin of the receptors is a man aged 35 to 55 in good health and CMV-seropositive.

The J gene is TRBJ1-1, the V gene TRBV19; D not certain. CDR1 is LNHDA and CDR2 is SQIVND in the germline V gene (reference sequence). V was pared by 3 bases and J by 5 bases, with 16 bases between. The CDR3 covers 15 residues. This CDR3 is CASSMSGGLGTEAFF. The CDR3 DNA is TGTGCCAGTAGTATGTCCGGAGGGTTGGGGACTGAAGCTTTCTTT.

The CDR3: CASSIVDRGSMNTEAFF. The CDR3 nucleotides read TGTGCCAGTAGTATAGTGGACAGGGGGTCTATGAACACTGAAGCTTTCTTT. V gene TRBV19 combines with J gene TRBJ1-1, with 10 bases identical to TRBD1. The germline gives CDR1 LNHDA, CDR2 SQIVND (reference sequence). Trimming at V came to 1 base and at J to 0 bases, leaving 5 bases not matched to a gene. This CDR3 is 17 amino acids long.

J is TRBJ1-4 and V is TRBV30; D might be TRBD1 (5 bases). This CDR3 comprises 14 residues. Trimming took off 7 bases at V and 0 bases at J, with 12 bases between the two ends. Germline values: CDR1 GTSNPN, CDR2 SVGIG (reference sequence). The CDR3 DNA sequence: TGTGCCTATACGACAGTTGCAACTAATGAAAAACTGTTTTTT. This encodes CAYTTVATNEKLFF.

The rearrangement uses TRBV27 and TRBJ1-4, with 7 positions matching TRBD1. Trimming took 4 bases from V and 3 from J; bases not matched to a gene: 5. Germline V gives CDR1 MNHEY, CDR2 SMNVEV (reference sequence). This CDR3 is built from 15 residues. CDR3 region: CASSSTGLPNEKLFF. The CDR3 nucleotides are TGTGCCAGCAGTTCGACAGGGCTTCCTAATGAAAAACTGTTTTTT. The variable domain in full, with the rest retrieved from reference TRBV27 and TRBJ1-4, is EAQVTQNPRYLITVTGKKLTVTCSQNMNHEYMSWYRQDPGLGLRQIYYSMNVEVTDKGDVPEGYKVSRKEKRNFPLILESPSPNQTSLYFCASSSTGLPNEKLFFGSGTQLSVL.